This T cell receptor (beta chain) emerged from a study of shared clonotypes between healthy human individuals. Whole-study results and caveats: A handful of donors showed sharing of around 5% of naive CD4 clonotypes. Genetic and exposure-history diversity was limited by the few donors. Among non-shared clonotypes, generation probabilities were lower than among those shared by all four donors.

Profiling relied on immunoSEQ multiplex PCR, and the TCRdb table lists in-frame clones only, not all of them. The sample lists 550,000 to 750,000 clones, 95% occurring once. As for this clone: The target antigen is unknown.

CDR3 length: 14 residues. The germline CDR1 and CDR2 sequences are LNHNV and YYDKDF (reference sequence). With 5 bases clipped from V and 7 bases from J, the junction kept 8 bases outside the gene matches. The naive CD8 subset, CD45RO-negative cells positively selected for CCR7, excluded terminally differentiated effector memory CD45RA+ cells. V gene TRBV15 combines with J gene TRBJ2-7, with 10 bases lining up with TRBD2. Sample: naive CD8+ T cells sorted from blood. The clonotype comes from a young woman in good health. CDR3 region: CATSGGLATWEQYF. The CDR3 DNA follows: TGTGCCACCAGCGGGGGACTAGCGACTTGGGAGCAGTACTTC.